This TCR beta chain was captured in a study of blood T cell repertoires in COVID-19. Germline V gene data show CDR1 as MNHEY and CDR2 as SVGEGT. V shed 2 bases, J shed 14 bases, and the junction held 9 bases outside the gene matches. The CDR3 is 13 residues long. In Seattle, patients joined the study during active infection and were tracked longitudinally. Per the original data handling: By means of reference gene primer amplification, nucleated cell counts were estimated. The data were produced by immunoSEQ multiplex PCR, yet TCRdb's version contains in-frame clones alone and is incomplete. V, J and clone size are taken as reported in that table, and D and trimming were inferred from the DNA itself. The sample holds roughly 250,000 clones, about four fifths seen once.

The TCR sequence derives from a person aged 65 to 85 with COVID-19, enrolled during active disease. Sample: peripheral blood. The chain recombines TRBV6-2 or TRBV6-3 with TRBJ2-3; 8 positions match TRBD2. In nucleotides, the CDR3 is TGTGCCAGCAGTTACGGGACTAGTGGCCCAGGGTATTTT. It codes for CASSYGTSGPGYF.